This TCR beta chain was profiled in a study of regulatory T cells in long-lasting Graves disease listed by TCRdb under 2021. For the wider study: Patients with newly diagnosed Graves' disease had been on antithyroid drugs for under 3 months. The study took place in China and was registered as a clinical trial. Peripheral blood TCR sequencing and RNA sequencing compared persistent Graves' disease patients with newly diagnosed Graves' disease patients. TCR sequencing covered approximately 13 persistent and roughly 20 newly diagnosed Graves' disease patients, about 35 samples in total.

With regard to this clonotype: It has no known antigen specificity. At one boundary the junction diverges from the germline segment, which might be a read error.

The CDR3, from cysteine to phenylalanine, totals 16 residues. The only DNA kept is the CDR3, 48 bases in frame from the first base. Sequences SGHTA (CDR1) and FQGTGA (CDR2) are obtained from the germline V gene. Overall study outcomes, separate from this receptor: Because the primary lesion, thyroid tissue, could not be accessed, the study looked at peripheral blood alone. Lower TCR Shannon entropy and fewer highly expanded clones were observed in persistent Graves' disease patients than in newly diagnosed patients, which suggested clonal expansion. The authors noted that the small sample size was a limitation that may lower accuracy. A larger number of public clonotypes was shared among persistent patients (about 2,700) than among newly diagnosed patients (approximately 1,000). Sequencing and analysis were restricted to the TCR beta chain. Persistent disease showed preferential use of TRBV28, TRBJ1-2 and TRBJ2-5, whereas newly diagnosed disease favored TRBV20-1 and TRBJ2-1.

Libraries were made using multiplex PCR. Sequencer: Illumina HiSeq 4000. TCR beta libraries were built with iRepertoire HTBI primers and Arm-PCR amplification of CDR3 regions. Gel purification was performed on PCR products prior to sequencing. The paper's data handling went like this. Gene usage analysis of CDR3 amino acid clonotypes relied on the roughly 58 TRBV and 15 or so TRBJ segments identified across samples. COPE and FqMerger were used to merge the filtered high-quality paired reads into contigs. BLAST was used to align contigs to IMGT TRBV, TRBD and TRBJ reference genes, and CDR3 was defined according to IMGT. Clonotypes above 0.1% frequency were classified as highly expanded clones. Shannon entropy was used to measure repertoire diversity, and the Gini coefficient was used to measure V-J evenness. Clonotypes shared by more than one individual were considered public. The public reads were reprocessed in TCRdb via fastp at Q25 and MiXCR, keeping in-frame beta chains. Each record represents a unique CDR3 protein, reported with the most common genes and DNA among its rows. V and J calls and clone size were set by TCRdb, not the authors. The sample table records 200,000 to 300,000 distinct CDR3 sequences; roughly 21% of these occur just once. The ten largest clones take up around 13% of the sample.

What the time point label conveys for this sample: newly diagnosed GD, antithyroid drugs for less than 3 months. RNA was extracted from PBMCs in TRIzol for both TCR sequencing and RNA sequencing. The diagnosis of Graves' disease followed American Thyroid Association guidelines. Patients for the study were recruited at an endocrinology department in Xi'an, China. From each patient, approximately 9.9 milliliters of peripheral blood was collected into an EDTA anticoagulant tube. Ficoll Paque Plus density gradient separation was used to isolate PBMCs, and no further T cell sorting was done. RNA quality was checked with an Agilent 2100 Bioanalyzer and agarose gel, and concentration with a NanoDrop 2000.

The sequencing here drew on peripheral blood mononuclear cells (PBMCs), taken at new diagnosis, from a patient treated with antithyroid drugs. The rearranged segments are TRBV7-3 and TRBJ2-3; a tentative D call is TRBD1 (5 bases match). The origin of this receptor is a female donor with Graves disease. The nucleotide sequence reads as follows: TGTACCAGCAGCCCGATGACGGCCCAGGACACAAATACGCGGTATTTT. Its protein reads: CTSSPMTAQDTNTRYF.